Shown below are 18 T cell receptor beta chains from a single sample sequenced in a study (dated by TCRdb to the mid-2010s). The library was produced with RT-PCR. The sequencer listed for this sample is Illumina MiSeq. TCRdb reprocessing: public reads trimmed at Q25 with fastp, clones called with MiXCR, in-frame beta chains kept. Rows merge per CDR3 protein into single entries with the most common DNA and genes. For this sample the table gives about 680,000 distinct CDR3 sequences, of which 12% to 15% were detected only once. About 3.9% of the sample is held by the ten biggest clonotypes. The sequenced sample consisted of memory CD4+ T cells from blood. These receptors were taken from a female donor in good health, serving as a healthy control.

The DNA of the CDR3 is TGTGCCAGCACCCCTAGCAGGCTAGCGGGAGGAGTATCCTACAATGAGCAGTTCTTC. This gives the protein CASTPSRLAGGVSYNEQFF. This chain uses TRBV7-8 with TRBJ2-1; 11 bases are a match to TRBD2. This CDR3 contains 19 residues. V dropped 7 bases and J dropped 1; count of bases not matched to a gene: 15. The germline V gene encodes CDR1 SGHVS and CDR2 FQNEAQ.

This clonotype showed up many times. The chain couples TRBV15 to TRBJ1-2; 7 nucleotides line up with TRBD1. Germline CDR1 and CDR2: LNHNV and YYDKDF (reference sequence). The trim removed 2 bases at V and 8 bases at J, leaving 8 bases unmatched. The CDR3 totals 14 residues. CDR3 loop: CATSRSTTGLGYTF. The CDR3, as DNA: TGTGCCACCAGCAGATCGACGACAGGGCTGGGCTACACCTTC.

At least ten counts were recorded for this clonotype. The genes are TRBV20-1 and TRBJ2-5, with 8 bases matching TRBD2. V was clipped by 2 bases and J by 5 bases; unmatched bases: 4. The germline gives CDR1 DFQATT, CDR2 SNEGSKA (reference sequence). CDR3 size: 13 residues. The DNA for the CDR3 is TGCAGTGCTAGAAAGGGCGGGGGGGAGACCCAGTACTTC. This translates into CSARKGGGETQYF.

The chain links TRBV6-1 to TRBJ2-3; 7 nucleotides match TRBD1. Germline trimming cut 5 bases from V and 6 bases from J; bases unmatched to any gene: 5. This CDR3 is built from 13 residues. From germline, CDR1 is MNHNS and CDR2 SASEGT. CDR3 amino acids: CASSPTGVDTQYF. The CDR3 nucleotides read TGTGCCAGCAGTCCAACAGGGGTCGATACGCAGTATTTT.

The chain has TRBV5-6 and TRBJ1-2; D gene ambiguous. This CDR3 has 14 amino acids. Germline CDR1 and CDR2: SGHDT and YYEEEE. With 2 bases removed from V and 2 bases from J, the gap between germline ends came to 10 bases. CDR3 in DNA: TGTGCCAGCAGCTTATCGAATGTCAACTATGGCTACACCTTC. Protein sequence: CASSLSNVNYGYTF.

J is TRBJ1-5 and V is TRBV20-1; maybe TRBD1 (6 bases). Trimming stripped 1 base from V and 1 base from J, with 11 bases between. The CDR3 has 15 amino acids. In germline, CDR1 is DFQATT, CDR2 SNEGSKA (reference sequence). The CDR3 sequence is CSARGTDPSNQPQHF. DNA of the CDR3: TGCAGTGCTAGAGGGACAGACCCGAGCAATCAGCCCCAGCATTTT.

V and J are TRBV4-3 and TRBJ1-1, with 9 bases aligning to TRBD1. The CDR3 runs 15 residues. The V gene end was trimmed by 3 bases and the J gene end by 3 bases; junction bases not matched to a gene: 5. The germline V gene encodes CDR1 LGHNA and CDR2 YSLEER. CDR3 bases: TGCGCCAGCAGCCAGGTAGGGGACAGGGACACTGAAGCTTTCTTT. It codes for CASSQVGDRDTEAFF.

This clonotype was detected ten times or more. In nucleotides, the CDR3 is TGTGCCAGCAGCTACGCCGGACAGGACACTGAAGCTTTCTTT. It is translated as CASSYAGQDTEAFF. The chain is built from TRBV12-3 or TRBV12-4 and TRBJ1-1; TRBD1 matches 7 bases. This CDR3 contains 14 residues. V shed 6 bases and J 3 bases; nucleotides not matched to a gene: 7.

The V gene is TRBV9, the J gene TRBJ2-3; no reliable D call. The CDR3 is made up of 13 amino acids. Germline V gene data show CDR1 as SGDLS and CDR2 as YYNGEE. The ends were cut back, 0 bases at V and 5 bases at J, with 7 bases in the middle. The CDR3 DNA is TGTGCCAGCAGCGTAGCTAACGTAGATACGCAGTATTTT. It is translated as CASSVANVDTQYF. Full variable domain (missing parts from reference TRBV9 and TRBJ2-3): DSGVTQTPKHLITATGQRVTLRCSPRSGDLSVYWYQQSLDQGLQFLIQYYNGEERAKGNILERFSAQQFPDLHSELNLSSLELGDSALYFCASSVANVDTQYFGPGTRLTVL.

This clonotype was counted many times. The chain employs TRBV24-1 and TRBJ2-5, with D possibly called TRBD1 or TRBD2 (5 bases each). Germline V lookup: CDR1 KGHDR, CDR2 SFDVKD. CDR3 length: 15 residues. V gave up 0 bases and J gave up 5 bases, with 12 bases separating them. For the CDR3, the DNA is TGTGCCACCAGTGATTTGAAAGGGACCGGGGAGACCCAGTACTTC. Translation gives CATSDLKGTGETQYF.

This clonotype was seen repeatedly, ten times or more. V and J are TRBV4-3 and TRBJ2-5; 16 nucleotides match TRBD2. Germline CDR1 LGHNA, CDR2 YSLEER. Losses at the gene ends were 3 bases for V and 2 bases for J; bases not matched to a gene: 3. The CDR3 consists of 17 residues. The CDR3 DNA sequence: TGCGCCAGCAGCCAGGGACTAGCGGGGGGGCAACAAGAGACCCAGTACTTC. Translation: CASSQGLAGGQQETQYF.

This chain connects TRBV6-2 or TRBV6-3 to TRBJ2-1; no reliable D call. Germline V gene data show CDR1 as MNHEY and CDR2 as SVGEGT. V shed 6 bases and J shed 4 bases, with 10 bases lying between them. The CDR3 consists of 13 residues. The CDR3 loop reads CASRQDSYNEQFF. CDR3 bases: TGTGCCAGCAGGCAAGACTCGTACAATGAGCAGTTCTTC.

About this clonotype itself: A read error may produce the germline difference seen at one junction end. The chain couples TRBV7-7 to TRBJ2-3, with 8 bases aligning to TRBD2. Germline V gene sequence: CDR1 SSHAT, CDR2 FNYEAQ (reference sequence). The CDR3 runs to 15 residues. The CDR3 DNA reads TGTGCTAGCAGCCCAGGTAGCGGGACTTCAGATACGCAGTATTTT. Its translation is CASSPGSGTSDTQYF. Looking up the rest from reference TRBV7-7 and TRBJ2-3 gives the full variable domain: GAGVSQSPRYKVTKRGQDVTLRCDPISSHATLYWYQQALGQGPEFLTYFNYEAQPDKSGLPSDRFSAERPEGSISTLTIQRTEQRDSAMYRCASSPGSGTSDTQYFGPGTRLTVL.

The chain is built from TRBV20-1 and TRBJ2-3, with D possibly being TRBD1 or TRBD2 (5 bases each). This CDR3 has 15 residues. With 1 base removed from V and 6 bases from J, the gap between germline ends came to 17 bases. Looked up from germline, CDR1 is DFQATT and CDR2 is SNEGSKA (reference sequence). For the CDR3, the DNA is TGCAGTGCTAGAGGGGGCCGAGGGAGCGCCGATACGCAGTATTTT. Translation gives CSARGGRGSADTQYF.

This chain links TRBV28 with TRBJ1-6; D is uncertain. Germline V gives CDR1 MDHEN, CDR2 SYDVKM. CDR3 length equals 14 residues. Between the trimmed V and J ends, which lost 3 bases and 2 bases, there was a span of 5 bases. The DNA for the CDR3 is TGTGCCAGCAGTTTCGGGACCTATAATTCACCCCTCCACTTT. This gives the protein CASSFGTYNSPLHF.

This clonotype was recorded many times. This chain links TRBV6-2 or TRBV6-3 with TRBJ2-4; maybe TRBD1 (6 bases). Trimming left V 6 bases short and J 5 bases short, with 17 bases between. The CDR3 totals 15 residues. Looked up from germline, CDR1 is MNHEY and CDR2 is SVGEGT. CDR3 protein: CASRAGTQPENIQYF. The CDR3 nucleotides are TGTGCCAGCAGGGCCGGGACACAGCCTGAAAACATTCAGTACTTC.

The sample holds many counts of this clonotype. The V call is TRBV28, the J call TRBJ2-2; 14 bases are a match to TRBD2. This CDR3 contains 18 residues. V lost 6 bases and J lost 4; bases outside the gene matches: 10. CDR1 and CDR2 (germline): MDHEN, SYDVKM. The chain's CDR3 is CASSSPRGLAGVTGELFF. The CDR3 region has the DNA TGTGCCAGCAGCTCACCCCGGGGACTAGCGGGAGTCACCGGGGAGCTGTTTTTT.

This chain links TRBV7-2 with TRBJ2-2, with 12 bases identical to TRBD2. The CDR3 is 17 amino acids. Germline values: CDR1 SGHTA, CDR2 FQGNSA. V lost 1 base and J lost 5; bases outside the gene matches: 5. The CDR3: CASSLVSTSGSTGELFF. CDR3 nucleotides: TGTGCCAGCAGCTTAGTCTCGACTAGCGGGAGTACCGGGGAGCTGTTTTTT. Full variable domain (outside the CDR3, taken from reference TRBV7-2 and TRBJ2-2): GAGVSQSPSNKVTEKGKDVELRCDPISGHTALYWYRQSLGQGLEFLIYFQGNSAPDKSGLPSDRFSAERTGGSVSTLTIQRTQQEDSAVYLCASSLVSTSGSTGELFFGEGSRLTVL.